This record covers a single T cell receptor beta chain. Its antigen is not yet known. Within one base of it there is no much larger clone, and no base qualities were kept. The library came from the immunoSEQ multiplex PCR assay. Not all clones reach the TCRdb copy of this immuneACCESS table, which keeps in-frame sequences only. Checked studies attribute under half of the gap to unresolved V genes and leave the rest unexplained. Here the sample has 88,000 or so clones; under 95% occur a single time. Less than 3% of the sample is in the top ten clones. This entry is derived from a study of T cell changes during pregnancy in multiple sclerosis (dated 2019 in TCRdb). As for the study more broadly: The study looked at changes in the T cell repertoire across pregnancy in women with multiple sclerosis.

The TCR originated in a female donor with multiple sclerosis, enrolled in a pregnancy study. The sequencing used peripheral blood, collected before pregnancy.

CDR3 sequence: CASSEGTVQPQHF. DNA sequence: TGTGCCAGCAGTGAAGGGACAGTTCAGCCCCAGCATTTT. This sequence uses TRBV6-1 and TRBJ1-5; TRBD1 could be the D gene, as 6 bases match. The CDR1 and CDR2 encoded by the germline V gene are MNHNS and SASEGT. The CDR3 covers 13 residues, taking in both the cysteine and the phenylalanine. Only the CDR3 DNA is retained, 39 bases long and in frame from the first base. Between the V and J ends, shortened by 1 base and 6 bases respectively, the junction contains 7 bases.